This T cell receptor beta chain was recorded in a study of CXCR3-negative and CXCR3-positive naive CD8 T cells. Across the study: Total TRB output reached some 140 million reads, about 1.5 +/- 0.3 million per library.

At a few hundred thousand cells each, triplicate sorts were carried out for each CD8+ T cell subset. A CD45RO-CCR7+CD27+CD95- phenotype identified naive CD8+ T cells. On this clonotype itself: The antigen is unknown.

UMI-tagged TRB cDNA libraries were built via 5' RACE. With the 5' RACE reads reprocessed, TCRdb shows one record per CDR3 protein and no DNA. The table for this sample gives 75,000 or so distinct CDR3 sequences. Study-wide results and limits: Naive subsets were similarly diverse, while memory CD8+ repertoires were much less diverse.

This CDR3 has 16 residues. Germline CDR1 reads SGHVS; CDR2 reads FNYEAQ. V and J are TRBV7-6 and TRBJ2-2; TCRdb names TRBD1, which stays unverified in the absence of DNA. The source material was naive CXCR3- CD8+ T cells from blood. Subset defined: CD45RO-CCR7+CD27+CD95- naive CD8+ T cells lacking CXCR3 (TNR3-). The receptor's source is a human donor in good health. Some clones in this sample may be carry-over from other donors' samples. CDR3 protein: CASSLAGPGFTGELFF.